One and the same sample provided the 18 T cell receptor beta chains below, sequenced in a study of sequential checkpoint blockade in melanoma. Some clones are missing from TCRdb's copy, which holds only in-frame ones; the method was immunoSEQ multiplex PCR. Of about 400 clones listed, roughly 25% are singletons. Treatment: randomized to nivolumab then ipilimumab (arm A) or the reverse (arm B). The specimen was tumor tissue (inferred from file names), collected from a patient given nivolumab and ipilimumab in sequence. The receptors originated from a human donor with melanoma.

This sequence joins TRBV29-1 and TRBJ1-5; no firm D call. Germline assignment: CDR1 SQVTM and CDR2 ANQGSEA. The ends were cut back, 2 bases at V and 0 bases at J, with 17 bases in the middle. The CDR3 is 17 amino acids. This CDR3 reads CSVESPVSVYSNQPQHF. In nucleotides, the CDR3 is TGCAGCGTTGAATCCCCCGTATCGGTGTATAGCAATCAGCCCCAGCATTTT.

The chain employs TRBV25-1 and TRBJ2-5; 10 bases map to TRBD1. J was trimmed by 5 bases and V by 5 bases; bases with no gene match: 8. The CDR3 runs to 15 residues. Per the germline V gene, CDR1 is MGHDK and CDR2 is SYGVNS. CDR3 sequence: CASSRGDRGHETQYF. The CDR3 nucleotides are TGTGCCAGCAGTAGGGGGGACAGGGGACACGAGACCCAGTACTTC.

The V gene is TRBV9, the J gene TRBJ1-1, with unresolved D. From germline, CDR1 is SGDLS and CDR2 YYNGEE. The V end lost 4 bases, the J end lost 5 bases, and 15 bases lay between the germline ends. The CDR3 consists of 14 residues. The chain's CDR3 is CASSSSVGGTEAFF. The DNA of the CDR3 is TGTGCCAGCAGCTCTTCGGTGGGAGGAACTGAAGCTTTCTTT.

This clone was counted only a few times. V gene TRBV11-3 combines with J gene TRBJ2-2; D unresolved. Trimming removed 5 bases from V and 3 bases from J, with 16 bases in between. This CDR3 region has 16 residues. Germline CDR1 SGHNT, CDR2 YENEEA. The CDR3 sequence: CASSAKTVYDTGELFF. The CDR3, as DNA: TGTGCCAGCAGCGCCAAGACTGTGTACGACACCGGGGAGCTGTTTTTT. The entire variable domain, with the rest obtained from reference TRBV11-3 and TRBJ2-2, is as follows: EAGVVQSPRYKIIEKKQPVAFWCNPISGHNTLYWYLQNLGQGPELLIRYENEEAVDDSQLPKDRFSAERLKGVDSTLKIQPAELGDSAVYLCASSAKTVYDTGELFFGEGSRLTVL.

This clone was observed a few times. The CDR3 DNA follows: TGTGCCAGCAGGGGGGGGAAACACACAGATACGCAGTATTTT. As protein: CASRGGKHTDTQYF. The chain has TRBV7-6 and TRBJ2-3; 7 bases fit TRBD2. The junction had 5 bases not matched to a gene; V was cut back by 6 bases and J by 2 bases. Germline lookup yields CDR1 SGHVS and CDR2 FNYEAQ. The CDR3 runs to 14 residues.

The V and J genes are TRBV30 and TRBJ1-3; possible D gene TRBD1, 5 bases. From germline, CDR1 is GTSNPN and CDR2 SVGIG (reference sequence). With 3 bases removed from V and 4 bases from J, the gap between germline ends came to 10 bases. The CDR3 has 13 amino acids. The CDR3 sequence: CAWRVGAGNTIYF. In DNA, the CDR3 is TGTGCCTGGAGGGTAGGGGCGGGAAACACCATATATTTT.

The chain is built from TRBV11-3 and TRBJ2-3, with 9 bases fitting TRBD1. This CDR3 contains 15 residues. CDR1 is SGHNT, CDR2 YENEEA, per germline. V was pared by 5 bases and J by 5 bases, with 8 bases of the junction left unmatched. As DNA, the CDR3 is TGTGCCAGCAGCCCGCCGGGGACAGGGAGAGATACGCAGTATTTT. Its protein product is CASSPPGTGRDTQYF.

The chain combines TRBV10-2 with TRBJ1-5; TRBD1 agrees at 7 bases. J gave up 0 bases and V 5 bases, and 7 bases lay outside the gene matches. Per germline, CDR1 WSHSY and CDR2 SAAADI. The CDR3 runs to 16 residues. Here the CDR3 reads CASSSLTGNSNQPQHF. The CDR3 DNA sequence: TGCGCCAGCAGTAGTCTGACAGGGAATAGCAATCAGCCCCAGCATTTT.

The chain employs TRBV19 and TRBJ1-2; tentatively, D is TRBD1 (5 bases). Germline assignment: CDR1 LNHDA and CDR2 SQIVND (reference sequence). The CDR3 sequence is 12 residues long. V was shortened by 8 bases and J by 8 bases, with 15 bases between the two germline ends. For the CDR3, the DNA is TGTGCCAGTCATGGCAGGGAGGTCGGCTACACCTTC. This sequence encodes CASHGREVGYTF.

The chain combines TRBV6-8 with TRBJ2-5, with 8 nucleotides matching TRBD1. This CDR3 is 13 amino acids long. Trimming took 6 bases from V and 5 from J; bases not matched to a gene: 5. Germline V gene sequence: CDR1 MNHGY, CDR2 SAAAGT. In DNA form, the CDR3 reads TGTGCCAGCAGGTCACAGGGGGACGAGACCCAGTACTTC. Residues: CASRSQGDETQYF.

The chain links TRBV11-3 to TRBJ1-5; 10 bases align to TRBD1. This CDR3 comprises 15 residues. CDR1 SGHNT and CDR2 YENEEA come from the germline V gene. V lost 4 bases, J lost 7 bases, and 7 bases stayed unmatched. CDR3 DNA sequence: TGTGCCAGCAGCTCCCTGACAGGGGGCAGGCAGCCCCAGCATTTT. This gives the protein CASSSLTGGRQPQHF.

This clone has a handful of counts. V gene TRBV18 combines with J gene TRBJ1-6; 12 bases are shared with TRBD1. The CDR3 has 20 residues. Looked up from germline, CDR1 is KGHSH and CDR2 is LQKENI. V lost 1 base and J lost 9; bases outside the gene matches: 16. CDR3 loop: CASSPRGFGTGGQGSSPLHF. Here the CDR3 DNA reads TGTGCCAGCTCACCACGAGGGTTTGGGACAGGGGGCCAAGGAAGTTCACCCCTCCACTTT.

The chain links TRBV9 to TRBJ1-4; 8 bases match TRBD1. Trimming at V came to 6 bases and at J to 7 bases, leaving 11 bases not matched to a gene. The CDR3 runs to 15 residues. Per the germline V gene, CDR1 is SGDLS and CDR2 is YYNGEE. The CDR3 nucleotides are TGTGCCAGCAACCCTCGGGGGACAGGCGGTGAAAAACTGTTTTTT. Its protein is CASNPRGTGGEKLFF. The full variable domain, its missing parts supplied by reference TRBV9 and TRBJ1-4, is DSGVTQTPKHLITATGQRVTLRCSPRSGDLSVYWYQQSLDQGLQFLIQYYNGEERAKGNILERFSAQQFPDLHSELNLSSLELGDSALYFCASNPRGTGGEKLFFGSGTQLSVL.

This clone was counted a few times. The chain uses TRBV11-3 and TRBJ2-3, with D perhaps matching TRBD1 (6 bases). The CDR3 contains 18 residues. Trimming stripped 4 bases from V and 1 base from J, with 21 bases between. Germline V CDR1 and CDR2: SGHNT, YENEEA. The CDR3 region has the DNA TGTGCCAGCAGCTCAGGGGTTACGGGCGCTCGTCGCACAGATACGCAGTATTTT. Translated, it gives CASSSGVTGARRTDTQYF.

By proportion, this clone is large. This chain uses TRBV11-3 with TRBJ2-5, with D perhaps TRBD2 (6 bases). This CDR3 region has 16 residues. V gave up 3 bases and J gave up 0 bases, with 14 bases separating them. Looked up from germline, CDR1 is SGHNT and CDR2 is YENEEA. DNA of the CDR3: TGTGCCAGCAGCTTGGGGCGATGGGGGGACCAAGAGACCCAGTACTTC. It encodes CASSLGRWGDQETQYF.

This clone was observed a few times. The CDR3 here is CASSPRMAEATYEQYF. CDR3 DNA sequence: TGTGCCAGCAGCCCCCGGATGGCAGAGGCTACCTACGAGCAGTACTTC. This sequence joins TRBV11-3 and TRBJ2-7; no clear D gene. Looked up from germline, CDR1 is SGHNT and CDR2 is YENEEA. Trimming took off 5 bases at V and 2 bases at J, with 19 bases between the two ends. This CDR3 comprises 16 residues.

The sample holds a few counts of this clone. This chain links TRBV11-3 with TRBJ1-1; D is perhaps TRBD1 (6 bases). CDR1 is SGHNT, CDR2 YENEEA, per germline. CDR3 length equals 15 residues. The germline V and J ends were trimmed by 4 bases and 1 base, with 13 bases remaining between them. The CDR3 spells CASSWGAGTNTEAFF. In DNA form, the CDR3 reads TGTGCCAGCAGCTGGGGGGCAGGGACGAACACTGAAGCTTTCTTT.

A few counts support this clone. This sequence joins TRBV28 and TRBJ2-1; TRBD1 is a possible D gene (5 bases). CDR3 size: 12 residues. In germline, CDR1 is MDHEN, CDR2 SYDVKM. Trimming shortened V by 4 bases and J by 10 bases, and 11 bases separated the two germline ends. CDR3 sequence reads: CASSSDIGEQFF. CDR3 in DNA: TGTGCCAGCAGTTCGGACATTGGAGAGCAGTTCTTC. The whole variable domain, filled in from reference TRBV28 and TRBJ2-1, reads DVKVTQSSRYLVKRTGEKVFLECVQDMDHENMFWYRQDPGLGLRLIYFSYDVKMKEKGDIPEGYSVSREKKERFSLILESASTNQTSMYLCASSSDIGEQFFGPGTRLTVL.